What follows is one T cell receptor beta chain and its context. This sample stems from a study of blood T cell repertoires in COVID-19. Overall study: Sites in the United States, Italy and Spain provided acute and convalescent COVID-19 samples. PBMCs, B-cell-depleted T cells, or T cells were the source of the cDNA or gDNA that made up the material.

The CDR3 sequence is 15 residues long. Between the trimmed V and J ends, which lost 0 bases and 0 bases, there was a span of 6 bases. The germline CDR1 and CDR2 sequences are SGHKS and YYEKEE (reference sequence). Profiled with immunoSEQ multiplex PCR; TCRdb holds only in-frame clones, not every one. The profile shows 100,000 to 150,000 clones, about 83% of them singletons. Sequencing was carried out using peripheral blood. The TCR was taken from a man aged 60 to 69 with acute or convalescent COVID-19. The chain recombines TRBV5-5 with TRBJ1-4; no reliable D call. The CDR3 is CASSLVTTTNEKLFF. The DNA for the CDR3 is TGTGCCAGCAGCTTGGTGACTACAACTAATGAAAAACTGTTTTTT.